The entry below describes one T cell receptor (beta chain). Its matching antigen is unknown. The split of CD4+ cells yielded CD45RA+ naive and CD45RA-negative memory subsets. This sample was taken from a study of shared clonotypes between healthy human individuals. CDR1 and CDR2 (germline): SNHLY, FYNNEI. V was pared by 2 bases and J by 0 bases, with 2 bases of the junction left unmatched. The CDR3 is 15 residues long. Study observations and caveats: Sharing across four donors was highest in naive CD4 (around 5%) and lowest in memory CD8 (around 0.4%). As a rule, naive subsets had a larger estimated richness than memory subsets.

Original data processing: ImmunoSEQ junction-only sequences lacked quality scores, so their filtering differed. Clones were read by immunoSEQ multiplex PCR, and TCRdb kept only the in-frame ones, dropping some. V and J calls and clone size come straight from that table; D and trimming were deduced from the DNA. The sample has about 2 million clones, over 85% seen once. This TCR was sampled from a man in his late teens or twenties in good health. The sample consisted of naive CD4+ T cells sorted from blood. Subset: CD45RA+ positively selected. This sequence joins TRBV2 and TRBJ2-7, with 9 bases fitting TRBD2. CDR3 nucleotide sequence: TGTGCCAGCAGTGAAAGCGGGAGGAGCTCCTACGAGCAGTACTTC. It is translated as CASSESGRSSYEQYF. The variable domain in full, with the rest retrieved from reference TRBV2 and TRBJ2-7, is EPEVTQTPSHQVTQMGQEVILRCVPISNHLYFYWYRQILGQKVEFLVSFYNNEISEKSEIFDDQFSVERPDGSNFTLKIRSTKLEDSAMYFCASSESGRSSYEQYFGPGTRLTVT.